The 7 T cell receptor beta chains below come from one sample, sequenced in a study of T cell responses to AZD1222 COVID-19 vaccine (dated by TCRdb to about 2021). The time point label on this specimen signifies: about 28 days (+/-7) after the second vaccine dose. The library was obtained by the immunoSEQ multiplex PCR assay. Here the immuneACCESS table is served through TCRdb, limited to in-frame sequences with V and J called. Missing clones are a known gap in these copies; in checked studies unresolved V genes cover under half, and the rest lacks a known reason. The sample table records about 72,000 clones; nearly 90% of these occur just once. About 28% of the sample rests with the top ten. This specimen was peripheral blood, taken 28 days after the second AZD1222 dose. The receptor source for this set is an adult who received the AZD1222 COVID-19 vaccine.

This chain connects TRBV4-3 to TRBJ1-2; no reliable D call. The CDR3 extends over 15 amino acids. The ends were cut back, 4 bases at V and 2 bases at J, with 14 bases in the middle. Per germline, CDR1 LGHNA and CDR2 YSLEER. CDR3 bases: TGCGCCAGCAGCCCCTTTAGTTTAGTAAACTATGGCTACACCTTC. Translated: CASSPFSLVNYGYTF.

This chain joins TRBV2 and TRBJ1-5, with TRBD1 matching 7 bases. The germline gives CDR1 SNHLY, CDR2 FYNNEI. The V gene end was trimmed by 6 bases and the J gene end by 2 bases; junction bases not matched to a gene: 7. This CDR3 comprises 15 residues. The CDR3 DNA is TGTGCCAGCAGGTATCCGGGACAGCGCAATCAGCCCCAGCATTTT. Amino acid sequence: CASRYPGQRNQPQHF.

This sequence joins TRBV19 and TRBJ1-1; no definite D call. The CDR3 has 13 residues. Germline CDR1 is LNHDA and CDR2 is SQIVND (reference sequence). Trimming pared 3 bases from V and 4 bases from J, leaving 9 bases between. The CDR3 DNA follows: TGTGCCAGTAGTATTAGTCTGGGCACTGAAGCTTTCTTT. This sequence encodes CASSISLGTEAFF.

This clone was detected once. V is TRBV7-2 and J is TRBJ2-2; the match to TRBD2 covers 7 bases. V shed 3 bases and J 0 bases; nucleotides not matched to a gene: 10. CDR1 SGHTA and CDR2 FQGNSA come from the germline V gene. This CDR3 region has 18 residues. CDR3 coding DNA: TGTGCCAGCAGCTTGTTGACGCGGGAGTATTCGAACACCGGGGAGCTGTTTTTT. Residues: CASSLLTREYSNTGELFF.

CDR3 nucleotide sequence: TGTGCCAGCAGTGTAATCCGGGCCCCCCACGAGCAGTACTTC. Translating it yields CASSVIRAPHEQYF. The chain combines TRBV25-1 with TRBJ2-7; D not certain. CDR1 MGHDK and CDR2 SYGVNS come from the germline V gene. V was pared by 4 bases and J by 5 bases, with 15 bases between. The CDR3 is made up of 14 amino acids.

CDR3 amino acids: CASRLAWVENTIYF. DNA of the CDR3: TGTGCCAGCAGACTCGCCTGGGTAGAAAACACCATATATTTT. The gene calls are TRBV28 and TRBJ1-3; D call uncertain. The length of the CDR3 is 14 residues. CDR1 MDHEN and CDR2 SYDVKM come from the germline V gene. Trimming left V 6 bases short and J 6 bases short, with 15 bases between.

The chain combines TRBV4-3 with TRBJ2-3, with TRBD2 identical over 12 bases. Germline CDR1 LGHNA, CDR2 YSLEER. With 0 bases clipped from V and 3 bases from J, the junction kept 1 base outside the gene matches. The CDR3 has 16 amino acids. The CDR3 nucleotides are TGCGCCAGCAGCCAAGAACTAGCGGGAGGTACAGATACGCAGTATTTT. This codes for CASSQELAGGTDTQYF.